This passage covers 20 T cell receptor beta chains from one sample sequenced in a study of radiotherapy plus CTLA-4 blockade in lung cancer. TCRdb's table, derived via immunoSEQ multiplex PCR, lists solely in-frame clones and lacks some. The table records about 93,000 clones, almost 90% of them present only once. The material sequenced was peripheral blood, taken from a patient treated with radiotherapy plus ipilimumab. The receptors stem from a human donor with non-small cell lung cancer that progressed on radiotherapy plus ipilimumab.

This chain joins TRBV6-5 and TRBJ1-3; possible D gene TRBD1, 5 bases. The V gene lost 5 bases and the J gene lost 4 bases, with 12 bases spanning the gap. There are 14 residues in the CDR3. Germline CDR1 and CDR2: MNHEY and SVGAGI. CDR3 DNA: TGTGCCAGCAGTGGACCAGGGCCCGGAAACACCATATATTTT. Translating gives CASSGPGPGNTIYF.

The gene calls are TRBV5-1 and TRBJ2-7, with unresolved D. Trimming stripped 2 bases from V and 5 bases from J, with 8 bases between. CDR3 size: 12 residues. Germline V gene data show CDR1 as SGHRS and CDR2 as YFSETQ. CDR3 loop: CASSLRENEQYF. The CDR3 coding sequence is TGCGCCAGCAGCTTAAGGGAAAACGAGCAGTACTTC.

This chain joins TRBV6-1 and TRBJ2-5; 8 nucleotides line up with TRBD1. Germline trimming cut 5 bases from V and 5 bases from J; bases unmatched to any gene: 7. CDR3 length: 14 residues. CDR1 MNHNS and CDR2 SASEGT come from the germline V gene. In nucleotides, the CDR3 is TGTGCCAGCAGTTGGGGGACAGGTCGGGAGACCCAGTACTTC. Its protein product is CASSWGTGRETQYF.

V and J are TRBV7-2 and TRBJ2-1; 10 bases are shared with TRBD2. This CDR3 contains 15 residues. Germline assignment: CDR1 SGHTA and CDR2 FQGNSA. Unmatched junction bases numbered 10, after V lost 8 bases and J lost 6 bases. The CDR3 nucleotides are TGTGCCAGCGGGACCCTAGCGGGAGTTGCCAATGAGCAGTTCTTC. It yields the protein CASGTLAGVANEQFF.

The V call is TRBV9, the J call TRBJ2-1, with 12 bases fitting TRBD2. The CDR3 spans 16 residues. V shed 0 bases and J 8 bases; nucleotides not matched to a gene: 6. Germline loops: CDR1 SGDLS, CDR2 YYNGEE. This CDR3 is CASSVVLAGGADEQFF. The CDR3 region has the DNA TGTGCCAGCAGCGTAGTCCTAGCGGGAGGGGCGGATGAGCAGTTCTTC.

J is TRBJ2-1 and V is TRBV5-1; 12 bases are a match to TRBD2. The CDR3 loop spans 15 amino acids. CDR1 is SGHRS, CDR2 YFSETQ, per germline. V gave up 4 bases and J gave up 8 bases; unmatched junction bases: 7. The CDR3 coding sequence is TGCGCCAGCAGCCTGTTTCTAGCGGGAGGGTATGAGCAGTTCTTC. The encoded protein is CASSLFLAGGYEQFF.

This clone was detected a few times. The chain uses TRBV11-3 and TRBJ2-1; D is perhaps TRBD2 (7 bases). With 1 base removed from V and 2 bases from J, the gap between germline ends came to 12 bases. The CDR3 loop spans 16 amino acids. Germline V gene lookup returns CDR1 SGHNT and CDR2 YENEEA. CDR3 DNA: TGTGCCAGCAGCTTAGGAGGGGGAGGGCCCTACAATGAGCAGTTCTTC. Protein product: CASSLGGGGPYNEQFF.

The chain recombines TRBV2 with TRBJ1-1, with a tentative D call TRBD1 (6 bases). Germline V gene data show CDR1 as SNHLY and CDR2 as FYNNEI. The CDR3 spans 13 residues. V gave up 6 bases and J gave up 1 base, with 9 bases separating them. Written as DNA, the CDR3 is TGTGCCAGCAGGCTGACAGGGAACACTGAAGCTTTCTTT. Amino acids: CASRLTGNTEAFF.

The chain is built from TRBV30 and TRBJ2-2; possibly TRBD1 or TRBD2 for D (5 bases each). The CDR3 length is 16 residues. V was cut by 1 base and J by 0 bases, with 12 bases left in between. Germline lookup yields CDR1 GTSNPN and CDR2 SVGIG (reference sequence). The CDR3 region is CAWSAPGRANTGELFF. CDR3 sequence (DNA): TGTGCCTGGAGTGCCCCGGGGCGGGCGAACACCGGGGAGCTGTTTTTT.

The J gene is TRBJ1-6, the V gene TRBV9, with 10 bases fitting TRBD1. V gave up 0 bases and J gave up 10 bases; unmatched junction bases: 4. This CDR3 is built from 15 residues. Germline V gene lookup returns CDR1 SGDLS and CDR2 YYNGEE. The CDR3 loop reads CASSVADRGRSPLHF. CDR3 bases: TGTGCCAGCAGCGTAGCTGACAGGGGGCGATCACCCCTCCACTTT.

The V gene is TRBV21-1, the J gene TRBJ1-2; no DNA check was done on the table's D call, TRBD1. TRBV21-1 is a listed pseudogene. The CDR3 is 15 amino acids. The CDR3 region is CASSGGTHRGYGYTF. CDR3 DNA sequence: TGTGCCAGCAGCGGCGGGACACACAGGGGCTATGGCTACACCTTC.

CDR3 DNA: TGTGCCAGCAGCCGTACAGGGGGTGGTTACGAGCAGTACTTC. Protein: CASSRTGGGYEQYF. This sequence joins TRBV2 and TRBJ2-7, with TRBD1 matching over 8 bases. The V and J ends lost 6 bases and 4 bases, in that order; junction bases with no gene match: 8. Germline loops: CDR1 SNHLY, CDR2 FYNNEI. This CDR3 is built from 14 residues.

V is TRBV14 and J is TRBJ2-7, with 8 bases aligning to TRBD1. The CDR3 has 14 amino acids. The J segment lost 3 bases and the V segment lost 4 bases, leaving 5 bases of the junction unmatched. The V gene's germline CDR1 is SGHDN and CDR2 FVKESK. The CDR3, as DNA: TGTGCCAGCAGCCGACAGACAGGGGTCTACGAGCAGTACTTC. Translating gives CASSRQTGVYEQYF.

CDR3 coding DNA: TGTGCCAGCAGCCAGCGGGAGGCCGGACCCACAGAGACCCAGTACTTC. Translating gives CASSQREAGPTETQYF. The chain has TRBV13 and TRBJ2-5, with TRBD2 matching over 9 bases. The V segment lost 5 bases and the J segment 4 bases; nucleotides outside the gene matches: 11. CDR3 length: 16 amino acids. Germline-derived CDR1 and CDR2 are PRHDT and FYEKMQ (reference sequence).

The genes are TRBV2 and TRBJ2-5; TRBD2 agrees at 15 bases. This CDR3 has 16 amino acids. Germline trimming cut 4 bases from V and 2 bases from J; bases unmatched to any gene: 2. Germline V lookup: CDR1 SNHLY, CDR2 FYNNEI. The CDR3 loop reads CASSGGLAGGQETQYF. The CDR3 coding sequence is TGTGCCAGCAGTGGGGGACTAGCGGGAGGTCAAGAGACCCAGTACTTC.

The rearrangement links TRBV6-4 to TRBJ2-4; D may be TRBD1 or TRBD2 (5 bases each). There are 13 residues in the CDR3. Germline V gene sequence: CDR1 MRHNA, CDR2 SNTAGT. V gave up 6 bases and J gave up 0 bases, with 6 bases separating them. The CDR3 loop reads CASRGVAKNIQYF. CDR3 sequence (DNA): TGTGCCAGCAGGGGGGTAGCCAAAAACATTCAGTACTTC.

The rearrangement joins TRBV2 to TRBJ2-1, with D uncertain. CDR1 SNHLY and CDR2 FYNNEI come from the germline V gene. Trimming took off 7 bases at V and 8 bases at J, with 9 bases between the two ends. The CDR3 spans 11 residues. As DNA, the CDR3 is TGTGCCAGCACCCAAACCGATGAGCAGTTCTTC. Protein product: CASTQTDEQFF.

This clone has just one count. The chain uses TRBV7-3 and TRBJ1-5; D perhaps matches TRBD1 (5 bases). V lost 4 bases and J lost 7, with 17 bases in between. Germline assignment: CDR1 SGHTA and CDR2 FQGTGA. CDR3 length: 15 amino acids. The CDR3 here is CASSWPGTLRQPQHF. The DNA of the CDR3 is TGTGCCAGCAGCTGGCCCGGGACCCTGAGGCAGCCCCAGCATTTT.

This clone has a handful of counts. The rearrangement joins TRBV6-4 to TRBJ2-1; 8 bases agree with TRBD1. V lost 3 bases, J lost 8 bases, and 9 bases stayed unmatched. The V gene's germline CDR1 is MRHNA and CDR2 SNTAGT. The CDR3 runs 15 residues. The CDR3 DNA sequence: TGTGCCAGCAGTGAGAAGACAGGGGCGGGCGATGAGCAGTTCTTC. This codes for CASSEKTGAGDEQFF.

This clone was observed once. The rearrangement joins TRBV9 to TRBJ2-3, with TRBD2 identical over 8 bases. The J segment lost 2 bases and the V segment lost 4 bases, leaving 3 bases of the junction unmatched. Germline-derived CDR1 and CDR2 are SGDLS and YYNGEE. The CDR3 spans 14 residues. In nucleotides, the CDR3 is TGTGCCAGCAGCCCACTAGCGGCCACAGATACGCAGTATTTT. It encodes CASSPLAATDTQYF.